The 32 T cell receptor beta chains below were found in one sample sequenced in a study of blood T cell repertoires in COVID-19. The method was immunoSEQ multiplex PCR; TCRdb's version includes in-frame clones alone and lacks a portion of them. The table lists hundreds of thousands of clones, roughly 89% of them singletons. Sequencing was performed on PBMCs or T cells enriched from blood (not recorded which). The origin of the receptors is a woman aged 25-40 years who had recovered from COVID-19.

V usage is TRBV15 and J usage is TRBJ2-2; possible D gene TRBD2, 6 bases. The CDR3 loop spans 17 amino acids. CDR1 and CDR2 from the germline V gene are LNHNV and YYDKDF (reference sequence). V shed 0 bases and J shed 4 bases, with 15 bases lying between them. CDR3 sequence reads: CATSRDLRRAVTGELFF. CDR3 DNA sequence: TGTGCCACCAGCAGAGATCTGCGGAGGGCCGTCACCGGGGAGCTGTTTTTT.

V and J are TRBV19 and TRBJ1-4; TRBD1 agrees at 8 bases. CDR1 and CDR2 from the germline V gene are LNHDA and SQIVND (reference sequence). Trimming removed 7 bases from V and 7 bases from J; junction bases left unmatched: 8. The CDR3 consists of 14 residues. The DNA of the CDR3 is TGTGCCAGTACCTTGACAGGGGTTGGTGAAAAACTGTTTTTT. It translates to CASTLTGVGEKLFF.

The rearrangement links TRBV27 to TRBJ1-1; D is undetermined. The CDR3 contains 14 residues. V was clipped by 3 bases and J by 1 base, with 9 bases between them. In germline, CDR1 is MNHEY, CDR2 SMNVEV (reference sequence). CDR3 sequence reads: CASSFAGRNTEAFF. CDR3 DNA sequence: TGTGCCAGCAGTTTTGCGGGGAGGAACACTGAAGCTTTCTTT.

The chain has TRBV7-2 and TRBJ1-1; a possible D gene is TRBD1 (6 bases). Trimming removed 6 bases from V and 0 bases from J, with 11 bases in between. This CDR3 spans 14 amino acids. Germline-derived CDR1 and CDR2 are SGHTA and FQGNSA. The CDR3 here is CASRYQGLNTEAFF. The CDR3 DNA follows: TGTGCCAGCAGATATCAGGGGTTGAACACTGAAGCTTTCTTT.

V gene TRBV24-1 combines with J gene TRBJ1-2, with 7 nucleotides matching TRBD1. V shed 5 bases and J 5 bases; nucleotides not matched to a gene: 4. The CDR3 has 13 residues. Germline V lookup: CDR1 KGHDR, CDR2 SFDVKD. Written as DNA, the CDR3 is TGTGCCACCAGTGCATCAGGGGGGTATGGCTACACCTTC. It codes for CATSASGGYGYTF.

The chain links TRBV19 to TRBJ2-1; 9 bases fit TRBD2. The junction had 10 bases not matched to a gene; V was cut back by 3 bases and J by 7 bases. Germline V gives CDR1 LNHDA, CDR2 SQIVND (reference sequence). The CDR3 contains 16 residues. The CDR3 spells CASSIGGAGGINEQFF. As DNA, the CDR3 is TGTGCCAGTAGTATCGGGGGAGCGGGGGGAATAAATGAGCAGTTCTTC.

The J gene is TRBJ2-1, the V gene TRBV5-1, with TRBD2 matching over 11 bases. The junction had 10 bases not matched to a gene; V was cut back by 4 bases and J by 4 bases. The V gene's germline CDR1 is SGHRS and CDR2 YFSETQ. The CDR3 sequence is 17 residues long. The CDR3 coding sequence is TGCGCCAGCAGCCGCGGACTAGCGGGTTCTAATTACAATGAGCAGTTCTTC. It specifies CASSRGLAGSNYNEQFF.

The chain has TRBV4-3 and TRBJ2-1; the match to TRBD2 covers 7 bases. The trim removed 2 bases at V and 8 bases at J, leaving 15 bases unmatched. The CDR3 runs 17 residues. Germline V lookup: CDR1 LGHNA, CDR2 YSLEER. Here the CDR3 DNA reads TGCGCCAGCAGCCAATCCGGGCCGGGAGGAGGCGGGGATGAGCAGTTCTTC. It is translated as CASSQSGPGGGGDEQFF.

This clone was observed a few times. The genes are TRBV3-1 (or the pseudogene TRBV3-2) and TRBJ1-4, with 10 nucleotides matching TRBD1. J was trimmed by 8 bases and V by 4 bases; bases with no gene match: 7. The CDR3 has 15 amino acids. Germline CDR1 is LGHDT and CDR2 is YNNKEL (reference sequence). The CDR3 DNA reads TGTGCCAGCAGCCCCCGGGACAGGGGAGGCGAAAAACTGTTTTTT. This codes for CASSPRDRGGEKLFF.

The chain carries TRBV9 and TRBJ1-2; 7 bases align to TRBD1. The CDR3 is 15 amino acids. Germline-derived CDR1 and CDR2 are SGDLS and YYNGEE. V shed 3 bases and J 5 bases; nucleotides not matched to a gene: 10. The CDR3 loop reads CASSARDSWGYGYTF. The DNA of the CDR3 is TGTGCCAGCAGCGCTCGGGACAGTTGGGGGTATGGCTACACCTTC. Looking up the rest from reference TRBV9 and TRBJ1-2 gives the full variable domain: DSGVTQTPKHLITATGQRVTLRCSPRSGDLSVYWYQQSLDQGLQFLIQYYNGEERAKGNILERFSAQQFPDLHSELNLSSLELGDSALYFCASSARDSWGYGYTFGSGTRLTVV.

The V gene is TRBV18, the J gene TRBJ1-2; TRBD1 is a possible D gene (6 bases). V was pared by 3 bases and J by 12 bases, with 17 bases between. Germline V CDR1 and CDR2: KGHSH, LQKENI. The CDR3 loop spans 13 amino acids. This CDR3 reads CASSPQERRTDTF. The CDR3 DNA is TGTGCCAGCTCACCCCAGGAACGACGGACAGACACCTTC.

The chain employs TRBV16 and TRBJ2-7; 7 bases match TRBD2. V shed 0 bases, J shed 6 bases, and the junction held 8 bases outside the gene matches. The germline V gene encodes CDR1 KGHSY and CDR2 FQNENV. This CDR3 is 15 amino acids long. The DNA for the CDR3 is TGTGCCAGCAGCCAATCGGACGGCGGGAGACTCGAGCAGTACTTC. This encodes CASSQSDGGRLEQYF.

The chain carries TRBV27 and TRBJ2-7, with TRBD1 matching over 7 bases. CDR1 is MNHEY, CDR2 SMNVEV, per germline (reference sequence). The CDR3 contains 15 residues. The junction had 9 bases not matched to a gene; V was cut back by 1 base and J by 6 bases. For the CDR3, the DNA is TGTGCCAGCAGTTTATTACCCACAGGGGTGGGCGAGCAGTACTTC. Translating gives CASSLLPTGVGEQYF.

The CDR3 bases are TGTGCCAGCGCGGGACAGGTTAATGAAAAACTGTTTTTT. Its protein is CASAGQVNEKLFF. The chain has TRBV19 and TRBJ1-4; 8 bases fit TRBD1. The V gene's germline CDR1 is LNHDA and CDR2 SQIVND (reference sequence). The J segment lost 4 bases and the V segment lost 9 bases, leaving 4 bases of the junction unmatched. The CDR3 consists of 13 residues.

The J gene is TRBJ2-1, the V gene TRBV29-1; weak D call: TRBD1 (5 bases). Between the trimmed V and J ends, which lost 3 bases and 7 bases, there was a span of 16 bases. Germline V gene data show CDR1 as SQVTM and CDR2 as ANQGSEA. This CDR3 has 14 amino acids. In DNA, the CDR3 is TGCAGCGTTGAGGGGCAGGGATCGTGGAATGAGCAGTTCTTC. Translation: CSVEGQGSWNEQFF.

This chain links TRBV7-8 with TRBJ1-6; TRBD1 is a possible D gene (6 bases). Per germline, CDR1 SGHVS and CDR2 FQNEAQ. Trimming took 1 base from V and 7 from J, leaving 23 bases between them. The CDR3 is 19 amino acids. CDR3 DNA: TGTGCCAGCAGCTTAGGACGGACCCCGCCCACAGGGTGGAATTCACCCCTCCACTTT. Its translation: CASSLGRTPPTGWNSPLHF.

The table lists this clone with a count of one. The rearrangement uses TRBV5-1 and TRBJ1-1, with 7 bases identical to TRBD1. J gave up 5 bases and V 0 bases, and 13 bases lay outside the gene matches. Looked up from germline, CDR1 is SGHRS and CDR2 is YFSETQ. The CDR3 is 17 residues long. CDR3 coding DNA: TGCGCCAGCAGCTTGGACCGGACGACAGGGTCGGGGACTGAAGCTTTCTTT. Its protein is CASSLDRTTGSGTEAFF.

The chain joins TRBV5-1 to TRBJ2-3; 7 bases are shared with TRBD1. Germline CDR1 SGHRS, CDR2 YFSETQ. Trimming took 3 bases from V and 2 from J; bases not matched to a gene: 12. The CDR3 totals 17 residues. CDR3 nucleotide sequence: TGCGCCAGCAGCTCACTAATGAACAGGGGTCCCACAGATACGCAGTATTTT. This gives the protein CASSSLMNRGPTDTQYF.

The count of this clone is one. The genes are TRBV2 and TRBJ1-5, with D tentatively TRBD1 (5 bases). There are 15 residues in the CDR3. The V and J ends lost 8 bases and 0 bases respectively, with 14 bases between them. The germline CDR1 and CDR2 sequences are SNHLY and FYNNEI. The CDR3 is CASGPTGYSNQPQHF. In DNA form, the CDR3 reads TGTGCCAGCGGACCAACAGGTTATAGCAATCAGCCCCAGCATTTT.

The V and J genes are TRBV9 and TRBJ2-1; tentative D call: TRBD2 (5 bases). Germline V CDR1 and CDR2: SGDLS, YYNGEE. The CDR3 runs to 16 residues. The V end was cut by 3 bases, the J end by 4 bases, with 17 bases between. The chain's CDR3 is CASSAPAATTYNEQFF. DNA for the CDR3: TGTGCCAGCAGCGCACCAGCGGCCACGACGTACAATGAGCAGTTCTTC.

This chain links TRBV6-5 with TRBJ2-3; D is perhaps TRBD2 (5 bases). From germline, CDR1 is MNHEY and CDR2 SVGAGI. V lost 1 base, J lost 9 bases, and 14 bases lay in between. The CDR3 has 14 residues. Here the CDR3 DNA reads TGTGCCAGCAGTTACTTACTAGGCGCCGGAACGCAGTATTTT. It encodes CASSYLLGAGTQYF.

The V and J genes are TRBV6-1 and TRBJ1-3; no firm D call. The CDR3 runs to 14 residues. V gave up 0 bases and J gave up 3 bases, with 6 bases separating them. Germline assignment: CDR1 MNHNS and CDR2 SASEGT. This CDR3 reads CASSEAGFGNTIYF. The CDR3 nucleotides read TGTGCCAGCAGTGAAGCCGGGTTTGGAAACACCATATATTTT.

This chain connects TRBV19 to TRBJ2-3; no clear D. This CDR3 is 14 amino acids long. In germline, CDR1 is LNHDA, CDR2 SQIVND (reference sequence). With 3 bases removed from V and 0 bases from J, the gap between germline ends came to 7 bases. The chain's CDR3 is CASSIHSSTDTQYF. CDR3 sequence (DNA): TGTGCCAGTAGTATCCACAGCAGCACAGATACGCAGTATTTT.

A single count supports this clone. This chain uses TRBV18 with TRBJ2-1; TRBD2 matches at 7 bases. Germline CDR1 is KGHSH and CDR2 is LQKENI. CDR3 length: 14 amino acids. After removal of 0 bases from V and 9 bases from J, the junction contained 5 bases not matched to a gene. DNA for the CDR3: TGTGCCAGCTCACCACCGTTAGGGGAGGGTGAGCAGTTCTTC. Amino acids: CASSPPLGEGEQFF.

The chain combines TRBV9 with TRBJ2-3; possibly TRBD1 for D (5 bases). The CDR3 extends over 15 amino acids. Germline V lookup: CDR1 SGDLS, CDR2 YYNGEE. V was trimmed by 3 bases and J by 4 bases, leaving 15 bases between them. CDR3 loop: CASSEVGVPPDTQYF. CDR3 sequence (DNA): TGTGCCAGCAGCGAGGTAGGGGTCCCCCCAGATACGCAGTATTTT.

The CDR3 bases are TGTGCCAGCAGCTTAGGGGGGGGATTAGAGACCCAGTACTTC. It yields the protein CASSLGGGLETQYF. The chain carries TRBV7-2 and TRBJ2-5; TRBD2 aligns across 7 bases. Per the germline V gene, CDR1 is SGHTA and CDR2 is FQGNSA. Trimming took 1 base from V and 4 from J; bases not matched to a gene: 3. CDR3 length: 14 amino acids.

This clone was seen just once. The rearrangement links TRBV9 to TRBJ1-3; unclear D gene. The CDR3 has 15 amino acids. The germline V gene encodes CDR1 SGDLS and CDR2 YYNGEE. Trimming stripped 0 bases from V and 4 bases from J, with 11 bases between. CDR3 nucleotide sequence: TGTGCCAGCAGCGTAGGACCCCAGGCGGGAAACACCATATATTTT. Its translation: CASSVGPQAGNTIYF. The whole variable domain, remainder taken from reference TRBV9 and TRBJ1-3, is DSGVTQTPKHLITATGQRVTLRCSPRSGDLSVYWYQQSLDQGLQFLIQYYNGEERAKGNILERFSAQQFPDLHSELNLSSLELGDSALYFCASSVGPQAGNTIYFGEGSWLTVV.

The CDR3 loop reads CASSHTNREADTQYF. The CDR3 region has the DNA TGCGCCAGCAGCCACACCAATCGAGAGGCAGATACGCAGTATTTT. The rearrangement links TRBV5-1 to TRBJ2-3, with D hard to call. With 4 bases removed from V and 4 bases from J, the gap between germline ends came to 16 bases. This CDR3 has 15 amino acids. Germline CDR1 is SGHRS and CDR2 is YFSETQ.

This clone came up a few times. This chain links TRBV21-1 with TRBJ1-1; the D call of TRBD1 is as the table states it, not checked on the DNA. TRBV21-1 is termed a pseudogene. There are 16 residues in the CDR3. The CDR3, as DNA: TGTGCCAGCAGCAAAATCGAGGGACAGAAGAACACTGAAGCTTTCTTT. Translated, it gives CASSKIEGQKNTEAFF.

V and J are TRBV19 and TRBJ2-2; 7 bases align to TRBD2. Germline CDR1 and CDR2: LNHDA and SQIVND (reference sequence). The CDR3 is 16 amino acids. With V trimmed by 5 bases and J by 7 bases, 13 bases remained unmatched. The CDR3 DNA reads as TGTGCCAGTAGTCCCGCGGGGGTCGCGTGGAACGGGGAGCTGTTTTTT. It specifies CASSPAGVAWNGELFF. Drawing the rest from reference TRBV19 and TRBJ2-2, the complete variable domain is DGGITQSPKYLFRKEGQNVTLSCEQNLNHDAMYWYRQDPGQGLRLIYYSQIVNDFQKGDIAEGYSVSREKKESFPLTVTSAQKNPTAFYLCASSPAGVAWNGELFFGEGSRLTVL.

This clone has just one count. The chain joins TRBV4-1 to TRBJ1-2; 10 bases are a match to TRBD1. Germline V gene data show CDR1 as MGHRA and CDR2 as YSYEKL. J lost 5 bases, V lost 1 base, and 4 bases had no gene match. This CDR3 spans 15 amino acids. Here the CDR3 reads CASSQGTGGPYGYTF. Written as DNA, the CDR3 is TGCGCCAGCAGCCAAGGGACAGGGGGGCCTTATGGCTACACCTTC.

The chain has TRBV30 and TRBJ2-7; TRBD1 matches at 8 bases. The germline gives CDR1 GTSNPN, CDR2 SVGIG (reference sequence). Trimming removed 2 bases from V and 3 bases from J; junction bases left unmatched: 9. There are 15 residues in the CDR3. CDR3 DNA: TGTGCCTGGAGTCAAGGACAGGGACCCTACTACGAGCAGTACTTC. Translating gives CAWSQGQGPYYEQYF.